Listed here are 20 T cell receptor beta chains from one sample, sequenced in a study of T cells in women clearing cervical HPV infection. TCRdb's copy holds only in-frame clones and misses some; the assay was immunoSEQ multiplex PCR. Across about 48,000 clones, the top ten clones capture 1.5% to 2% of the sample. The sample taken for sequencing was blood buffy coat. Source of these receptors: a woman between 18 and 70 years old with a cervical HPV16 infection that either progressed to CIN3+ or cleared (not recorded which).

With regard to this clone: One junction end disagrees with the germline gene, perhaps due to a read error. The read terminates 3 residues before the CDR3 end, so the remaining end is supplied by the germline J gene. The V call is TRBV4-2, the J call TRBJ1-4; the D gene is possibly TRBD1 (5 bases). This CDR3 spans 16 amino acids. Germline V gene sequence: CDR1 LGHNA, CDR2 YNFKEQ. The CDR3 here is CASSQDWRGIGEKLFF. The covered CDR3 bases are TGCGCCAGCAGCCAAGATTGGAGGGGTATTGGAGAAAAA.

With regard to this clone: The DNA ends 3 residues before the CDR3 does, and the rest of the CDR3 is filled in from the germline J gene. J is TRBJ2-1 and V is TRBV11-2; no clear D. CDR3 size: 15 residues. Germline CDR1 SGHAT, CDR2 FQNNGV. With 5 bases removed from V and 3 bases from J, the gap between germline ends came to 14 bases. CDR3 protein: CASSPTLDFYNEQFF. The part of the CDR3 DNA that was read is TGTGCCAGCAGCCCAACACTTGACTTCTACAATGAG. Variable domain in full (rest from reference TRBV11-2 and TRBJ2-1): EAGVAQSPRYKIIEKRQSVAFWCNPISGHATLYWYQQILGQGPKLLIQFQNNGVVDDSQLPKDRFSAERLKGVDSTLKIQPAKLEDSAVYLCASSPTLDFYNEQFFGPGTRLTVL.

Points on this clone: The read is 3 residues too short to cover the CDR3 end, so that end is filled in from the germline J gene. V usage is TRBV5-1 and J usage is TRBJ1-1; TRBD1 matches 7 bases. This CDR3 contains 16 residues. Germline CDR1 is SGHRS and CDR2 is YFSETQ. The CDR3 spells CASSLEWGTAPGAAFF. The CDR3 DNA, read in part, is TGCGCCAGCAGCTTGGAGTGGGGGACAGCCCCAGGTGCA.

As concerns this clone: The read falls 3 residues short of the CDR3 end, and the missing part is taken from the germline J gene. This chain joins TRBV20-1 and TRBJ1-1; 8 nucleotides match TRBD1. From germline, CDR1 is DFQATT and CDR2 SNEGSKA (reference sequence). This CDR3 has 13 amino acids. The ends lost 6 bases at V and 6 bases at J; junction bases unmatched: 9. CDR3 DNA, as far as it was read: TGCAGTGCCGGGGGACAGGATGAACCTGAA. This sequence encodes CSAGGQDEPE. In full, the CDR3 reads CSAGGQDEPEAFF.

Comments on this clone: The read ends 3 residues before the CDR3 terminus; that terminus is restored from the germline J gene. V usage is TRBV11-2 and J usage is TRBJ2-7, with D possibly TRBD1 on 5 matching bases. Trimming shortened V by 6 bases and J by 1 base, and 10 bases separated the two germline ends. The CDR3 consists of 13 residues. CDR1 and CDR2 (germline): SGHAT, FQNNGV. The sequenced CDR3 bases are TGTGCCAGCAGACGTACAGGTTCCTACGAG. This gives the protein CASRRTGSYE. The entire CDR3 protein is CASRRTGSYEQYF.

Points on this clone: With the read ending 3 residues before the CDR3 end, the germline J gene is used to fill in that end. The chain joins TRBV4-1 to TRBJ2-7; possible D gene TRBD2, 6 bases. CDR1 and CDR2 from the germline V gene are MGHRA and YSYEKL. Between the trimmed V and J ends, which lost 5 bases and 2 bases, there was a span of 16 bases. The CDR3 consists of 15 residues. The covered CDR3 bases are TGCGCCAGCAGCGCGGACTACCCCTCGCCCTACGAG. This gives the protein CASSADYPSPYE. The whole CDR3 sequence is CASSADYPSPYEQYF.

With respect to this clone: With the read ending 3 residues before the CDR3 end, the germline J gene is used to fill in that end. The chain is built from TRBV5-6 and TRBJ1-5, with 7 positions matching TRBD1. This CDR3 comprises 14 residues. Germline assignment: CDR1 SGHDT and CDR2 YYEEEE. V dropped 4 bases and J dropped 7; count of bases not matched to a gene: 8. The CDR3: CASSKTGLGQPQHF. The CDR3 DNA, read in part, is TGTGCCAGCAGCAAGACAGGGTTGGGGCAGCCC.

Concerning this clone: The read ends 3 residues early relative to the CDR3; the germline J gene fills the gap. J is TRBJ1-1 and V is TRBV7-2; D is perhaps TRBD1 (5 bases). Germline V gene data show CDR1 as SGHTA and CDR2 as FQGNSA. The CDR3 has 14 amino acids. Trimming took off 1 base at V and 0 bases at J, with 6 bases between the two ends. The DNA read from the CDR3 is TGTGCCAGCAGCTTAGGACAGATGAACACTGAA. It yields the protein CASSLGQMNTE. The whole CDR3 reads CASSLGQMNTEAFF.

About this clone itself: The read gets to within 3 residues of the CDR3 end, and the germline J gene fills in the rest. The chain links TRBV5-6 to TRBJ2-2; perhaps TRBD2 as D (6 bases). Deletions cut 2 bases from V and 6 bases from J, with 14 bases between. Germline CDR1 is SGHDT and CDR2 is YYEEEE. The CDR3 length is 15 residues. The CDR3 is CASSFGGWGSGELFF. The CDR3 DNA, read in part, is TGTGCCAGCAGCTTCGGGGGATGGGGCTCCGGGGAG. Filled out from reference TRBV5-6 and TRBJ2-2, the complete variable domain reads DAGVTQSPTHLIKTRGQQVTLRCSPKSGHDTVSWYQQALGQGPQFIFQYYEEEERQRGNFPDRFSGHQFPNYSSELNVNALLLGDSALYLCASSFGGWGSGELFFGEGSRLTVL.

About this clone itself: The read gets to within 3 residues of the CDR3 end, and the germline J gene fills in the rest. V and J are TRBV10-3 and TRBJ2-6, with 13 bases lining up with TRBD2. V lost 0 bases, J lost 2 bases, and 4 bases stayed unmatched. This CDR3 has 19 amino acids. Looked up from germline, CDR1 is ENHRY and CDR2 is SYGVKD. The sequenced CDR3 bases are TGTGCCATCAGTGAGTCGAAGGGGACTAGCGGGGCTGGGGCCAACGTC. It is translated as CAISESKGTSGAGANV. The complete CDR3 protein is CAISESKGTSGAGANVLTF.

A remark on this clone: The DNA ends 3 residues before the CDR3 does, and the rest of the CDR3 is filled in from the germline J gene. This chain links TRBV5-1 with TRBJ2-7; D gene unclear. Deletions cut 0 bases from V and 5 bases from J, with 12 bases between. Germline lookup yields CDR1 SGHRS and CDR2 YFSETQ. This CDR3 comprises 14 residues. The chain's CDR3 is CASSLEPGLHEQYF. Partial CDR3 DNA: TGCGCCAGCAGCTTGGAACCAGGTCTCCACGAG.

Remarks on this clone: The read halts 3 residues ahead of the CDR3 end, with the missing end drawn from the germline J gene. The gene calls are TRBV29-1 and TRBJ1-1; D is perhaps TRBD1 (6 bases). Germline V gene sequence: CDR1 SQVTM, CDR2 ANQGSEA. V was cut by 7 bases and J by 7 bases, with 13 bases left in between. The CDR3 totals 11 residues. The CDR3 bases that were read are TGCAGCGCCCGGGACATCCGTGAA. Protein: CSARDIRE. The entire CDR3 sequence reads CSARDIREAFF. Using reference TRBV29-1 and TRBJ1-1 for the parts outside the CDR3, the full variable domain is SAVISQKPSRDICQRGTSLTIQCQVDSQVTMMFWYRQQPGQSLTLIATANQGSEATYESGFVIDKFPISRPNLTFSTLTVSNMSPEDSSIYLCSARDIREAFFGQGTRLTVV.

Points on this clone: The read is 3 residues too short to cover the CDR3 end, so that end is filled in from the germline J gene. The gene calls are TRBV5-1 and TRBJ1-5; 7 bases match TRBD1. CDR1 SGHRS and CDR2 YFSETQ come from the germline V gene. Trimming took 4 bases from V and 4 from J; bases not matched to a gene: 8. This CDR3 is 15 amino acids long. Here the CDR3 reads CASSPRTGANQPQHF. The sequenced CDR3 bases are TGCGCCAGCAGCCCCAGGACAGGAGCTAATCAGCCC.

As to this clone: The observed sequence ends 3 residues before the CDR3 terminus, with the missing tail filled in from the germline J gene. The J gene is TRBJ1-1, the V gene TRBV7-9; TRBD1 agrees at 9 bases. The V gene end was trimmed by 4 bases and the J gene end by 7 bases; junction bases not matched to a gene: 10. Germline-derived CDR1 and CDR2 are SEHNR and FQNEAQ (reference sequence). CDR3 length: 15 amino acids. Partial CDR3 DNA: TGTGCCAGCAGCTGGCCTACACAGGGGGCTCTTGAA. It is translated as CASSWPTQGALE. The entire CDR3 protein is CASSWPTQGALEAFF.

The part of the CDR3 DNA that was read is TGTGCCAGCAGTTTAGGGGACAACCAACCCTACGAG. Residues: CASSLGDNQPYE. The CDR3 as a whole reads CASSLGDNQPYEQYF. The rearrangement uses TRBV28 and TRBJ2-7, with TRBD1 as a possible D gene (6 bases). The read gets to within 3 residues of the CDR3 end, and the germline J gene fills in the rest. Germline-derived CDR1 and CDR2 are MDHEN and SYDVKM. The CDR3 runs to 15 residues. V lost 2 bases and J 2 bases, leaving 13 bases between the germline ends.

Comment on this clone: The observed sequence ends 3 residues before the CDR3 terminus, with the missing tail filled in from the germline J gene. V and J are TRBV7-8 and TRBJ2-3, with D hard to call. The CDR3 sequence is 13 residues long. Germline CDR1 reads SGHVS; CDR2 reads FQNEAQ. V was shortened by 2 bases and J by 4 bases, with 7 bases between the two germline ends. CDR3 bases read: TGTGCCAGCAGCTTACTAAGGGCAGATACG. It is translated as CASSLLRADT. The CDR3, in full, reads CASSLLRADTQYF. Supplemented by reference TRBV7-8 and TRBJ2-3, the full variable domain reads GAGVSQSPRYKVAKRGQDVALRCDPISGHVSLFWYQQALGQGPEFLTYFQNEAQLDKSGLPSDRFFAERPEGSVSTLKIQRTQQEDSAVYLCASSLLRADTQYFGPGTRLTVL.

A remark on this clone: The CDR3 end is not reached by the read, which stops 3 residues before it; the germline J gene fills it in. The chain is built from TRBV28 and TRBJ2-1; 8 bases line up with TRBD2. CDR1 and CDR2 from the germline V gene are MDHEN and SYDVKM. V was clipped by 9 bases and J by 4 bases; unmatched bases: 14. The CDR3 totals 16 residues. CDR3 sequence: CASRPAAGGFYNEQFF. The DNA read from the CDR3 is TGTGCCAGTCGACCCGCGGCGGGGGGCTTTTACAATGAG.

Remarks on this clone: The read ends 3 residues shy of where the CDR3 ends; the end is completed using the germline J gene. This chain joins TRBV6-4 and TRBJ2-3, with D tentatively TRBD1 (5 bases). CDR3 length: 15 amino acids. Trimming left V 0 bases short and J 2 bases short, with 9 bases between. The germline V gene has CDR1 MRHNA and CDR2 SNTAGT. CDR3 DNA (partial): TGTGCCAGCAGTGACTCCAGCAGGGACACAGATACG. The encoded protein is CASSDSSRDTDT. The whole CDR3 protein is CASSDSSRDTDTQYF.

Worth noting for this clone: The read falls 3 residues short of the CDR3 end, and the missing part is taken from the germline J gene. The rearrangement links TRBV5-8 to TRBJ1-5; 10 bases match TRBD1. V dropped 4 bases and J dropped 3; count of bases not matched to a gene: 4. This CDR3 has 15 amino acids. Germline lookup yields CDR1 SGHTS and CDR2 YDEGEE. The part of the CDR3 DNA that was read is TGTGCCAGCAGCCCCGGGACAGGGGACAATCAGCCC. Translating gives CASSPGTGDNQP. The complete CDR3 reads CASSPGTGDNQPQHF.

To note about this clone: The read comes to an end 3 residues before the CDR3 does, leaving the germline J gene to fill in the end. The genes are TRBV2 and TRBJ1-5, with 7 bases aligning to TRBD1. Germline CDR1 reads SNHLY; CDR2 reads FYNNEI. The CDR3 loop spans 14 amino acids. Losses at the gene ends were 7 bases for V and 1 base for J; bases not matched to a gene: 4. CDR3 DNA, as far as it was read: TGTGCCAGCATCGAGGACAGGAGCAATCAGCCC. Its protein is CASIEDRSNQP. The full CDR3 is CASIEDRSNQPQHF.